This TCR beta chain stems from a study of monozygotic twins with inflammatory bowel disease. TCRdb reanalyzed the 5' RACE reads, giving one entry per CDR3 protein sequence and no DNA. The sample totals around 220,000 distinct CDR3 sequences. This CDR3 region has 16 residues. The material sequenced was blood. The clonotype originates from a human donor with ulcerative colitis or Crohn's disease, or a healthy co-twin of an affected twin (not recorded which). This sequence joins TRBV21-1 and TRBJ1-3. TRBV21-1 counts as a pseudogene. The CDR3 reads CASTAGPASSGNTIYF.